This T cell receptor beta chain was recovered during a study of control samples from healthy donors and cancer patients (dated by TCRdb to about 2020). Relative to germline, V is 1 base shorter and J is 3 bases shorter, with 21 bases between their ends. CDR1 is given as MNHEY and CDR2 as SMNVEV, both from the germline V gene (reference sequence). The CDR3 sequence holds 18 residues, the cysteine and phenylalanine included. The entry retains the CDR3 DNA only, 54 bases that are in frame from base 1. As concerns this clone: What antigen it recognizes has not been identified. Base quality data are lacking; no much larger clone is found one base away.

The library was obtained by the immunoSEQ multiplex PCR assay. Not all clones reach the TCRdb copy of this immuneACCESS table, which keeps in-frame sequences only. Checked studies attribute under half of the gap to unresolved V genes and leave the rest unexplained. The sample has over 55,000 clones on record, 80% to 95% of them singletons. The ten largest clones capture about 0.99% of the sample. The TCR comes from a man aged 25-40 years with colorectal cancer. Sequenced input: PBMCs. Recombination joined TRBV27 with TRBJ1-1, and TRBD1 may be the D gene, going by 5 matching bases. The nucleotide sequence reads as follows: TGTGCCAGCAGTTTATTGGGGGGTCGTAATACAGAGGACACTGAAGCTTTCTTT. Its product reads: CASSLLGGRNTEDTEAFF.